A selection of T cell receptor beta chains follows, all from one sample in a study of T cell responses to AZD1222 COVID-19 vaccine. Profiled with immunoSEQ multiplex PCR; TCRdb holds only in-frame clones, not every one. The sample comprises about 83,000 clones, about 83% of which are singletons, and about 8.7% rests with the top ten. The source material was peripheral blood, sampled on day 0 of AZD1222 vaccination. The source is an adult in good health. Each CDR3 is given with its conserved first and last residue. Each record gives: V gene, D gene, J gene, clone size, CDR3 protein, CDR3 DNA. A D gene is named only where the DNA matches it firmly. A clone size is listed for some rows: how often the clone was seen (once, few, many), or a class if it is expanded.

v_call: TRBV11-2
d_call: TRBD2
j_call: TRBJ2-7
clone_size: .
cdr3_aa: CASSSLAGGPFAYEQYF
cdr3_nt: TGTGCCAGCAGCTCTCTAGCGGGAGGCCCTTTCGCCTACGAGCAGTACTTC

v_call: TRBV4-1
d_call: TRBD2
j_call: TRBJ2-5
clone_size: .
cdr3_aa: CASSQDGLAGAETQYF
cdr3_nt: TGCGCCAGCAGCCAAGATGGGCTAGCGGGAGCAGAGACCCAGTACTTC

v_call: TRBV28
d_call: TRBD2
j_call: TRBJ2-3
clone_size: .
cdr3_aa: CASSPRLAGADTQYF
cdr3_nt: TGTGCCAGCAGTCCTCGACTAGCGGGAGCAGATACGCAGTATTTT

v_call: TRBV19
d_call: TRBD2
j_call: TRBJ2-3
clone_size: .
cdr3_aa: CASIPSGGAEDTQYF
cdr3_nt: TGTGCCAGTATCCCTAGCGGGGGGGCGGAAGATACGCAGTATTTT

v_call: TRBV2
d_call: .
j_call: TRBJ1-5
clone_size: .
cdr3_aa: CASSPRGNLQPQHF
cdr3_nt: TGTGCCAGCAGTCCACGGGGCAATCTGCAGCCCCAGCATTTT

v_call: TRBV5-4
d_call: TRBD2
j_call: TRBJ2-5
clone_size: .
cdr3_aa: CASSAALGTSQETQYF
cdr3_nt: TGTGCCAGCAGCGCAGCCCTGGGGACTAGCCAAGAGACCCAGTACTTC

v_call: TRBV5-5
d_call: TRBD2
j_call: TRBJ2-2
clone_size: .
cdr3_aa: CASSLTSLAGNTGELFF
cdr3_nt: TGTGCCAGCAGCTTGACGTCGCTAGCGGGAAACACCGGGGAGCTGTTTTTT

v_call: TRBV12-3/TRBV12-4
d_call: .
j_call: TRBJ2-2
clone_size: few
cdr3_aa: CASSSVFTGELFF
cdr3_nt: TGTGCCAGCAGTTCGGTGTTCACCGGGGAGCTGTTTTTT

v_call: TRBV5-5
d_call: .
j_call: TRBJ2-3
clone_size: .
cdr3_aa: CASSLMAPTSTDTQYF
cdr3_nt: TGTGCCAGCAGCTTGATGGCCCCAACCTCCACAGATACGCAGTATTTT

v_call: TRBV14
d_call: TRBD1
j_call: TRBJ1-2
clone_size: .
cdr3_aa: CASSQEATGTYGYTF
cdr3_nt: TGTGCCAGCAGCCAAGAAGCGACAGGGACCTATGGCTACACCTTC

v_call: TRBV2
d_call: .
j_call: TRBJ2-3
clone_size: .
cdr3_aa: CASSVGGGQDTQYF
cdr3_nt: TGTGCCAGCAGTGTAGGGGGGGGCCAGGATACGCAGTATTTT

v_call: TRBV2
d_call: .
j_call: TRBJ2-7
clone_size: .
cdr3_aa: CASRTGIWDEQYF
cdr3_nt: TGTGCCAGCAGAACAGGGATTTGGGACGAGCAGTACTTC

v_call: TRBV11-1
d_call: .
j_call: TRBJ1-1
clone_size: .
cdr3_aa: CASSFGWDSSNTEAFF
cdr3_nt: TGTGCCAGCAGCTTTGGGTGGGACTCCTCAAACACTGAAGCTTTCTTT

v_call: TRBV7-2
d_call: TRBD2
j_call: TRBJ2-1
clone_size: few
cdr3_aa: CASSLGTSGSNEQFF
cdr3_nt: TGTGCCAGCAGCTTAGGGACTAGCGGGAGCAATGAGCAGTTCTTC

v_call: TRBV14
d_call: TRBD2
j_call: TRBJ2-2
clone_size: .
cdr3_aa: CASSPVAGVTGELFF
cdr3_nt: TGTGCCAGCAGCCCGGTAGCGGGAGTGACCGGGGAGCTGTTTTTT

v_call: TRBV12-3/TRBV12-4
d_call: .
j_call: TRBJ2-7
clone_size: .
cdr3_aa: CASSPEAYYEQYF
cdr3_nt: TGTGCCAGCAGTCCAGAGGCATACTACGAGCAGTACTTC

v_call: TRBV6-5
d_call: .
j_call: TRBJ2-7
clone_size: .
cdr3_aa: CASRRRSGYEQYF
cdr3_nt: TGTGCCAGCAGACGAAGGTCAGGCTACGAGCAGTACTTC

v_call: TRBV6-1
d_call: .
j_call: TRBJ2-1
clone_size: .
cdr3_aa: CASSDPRGISYNEQFF
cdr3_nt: TGTGCCAGCAGTGACCCGCGGGGTATCTCCTACAATGAGCAGTTCTTC

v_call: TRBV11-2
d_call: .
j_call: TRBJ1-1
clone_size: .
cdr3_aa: CASSGEGGMNTEAFF
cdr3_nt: TGTGCCAGCAGCGGGGAGGGGGGTATGAACACTGAAGCTTTCTTT

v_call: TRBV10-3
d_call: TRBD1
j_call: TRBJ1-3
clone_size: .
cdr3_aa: CAIRRTGDGNTIYF
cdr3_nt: TGTGCCATCAGACGGACAGGGGATGGAAACACCATATATTTT

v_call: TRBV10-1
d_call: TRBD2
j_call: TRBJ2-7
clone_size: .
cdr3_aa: CASSGETSGYEQYF
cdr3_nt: TGCGCCAGCAGTGGAGAGACTAGCGGATACGAGCAGTACTTC

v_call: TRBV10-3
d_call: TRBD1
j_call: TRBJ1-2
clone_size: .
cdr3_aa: CAISEGQANYGYTF
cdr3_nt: TGTGCCATCAGTGAGGGACAGGCTAACTATGGCTACACCTTC

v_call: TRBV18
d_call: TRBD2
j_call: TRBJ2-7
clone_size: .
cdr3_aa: CASSPRLAGAYEQYF
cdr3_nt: TGTGCCAGCTCACCACGGCTAGCGGGGGCCTACGAGCAGTACTTC

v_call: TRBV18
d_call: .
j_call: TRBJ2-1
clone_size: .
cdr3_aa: CASSPPGVSYNEQFF
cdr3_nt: TGTGCCAGCTCACCACCGGGGGTATCCTACAATGAGCAGTTCTTC

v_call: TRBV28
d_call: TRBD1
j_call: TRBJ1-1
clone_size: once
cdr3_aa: CASSSATGRGTEAFF
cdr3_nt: TGTGCCAGCAGTTCAGCGACAGGGAGGGGCACTGAAGCTTTCTTT

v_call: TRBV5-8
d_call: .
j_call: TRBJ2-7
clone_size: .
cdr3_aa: CASSFSTGLTYEQYF
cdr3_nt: TGTGCCAGCAGCTTCTCCACAGGACTGACCTACGAGCAGTACTTC

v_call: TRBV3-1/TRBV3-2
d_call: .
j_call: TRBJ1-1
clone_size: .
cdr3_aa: CASSQGLDTEAFF
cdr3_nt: TGTGCCAGCAGCCAAGGACTGGACACTGAAGCTTTCTTT

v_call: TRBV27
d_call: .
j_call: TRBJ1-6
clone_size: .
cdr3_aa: CASSEGTGNSPLHF
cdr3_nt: TGTGCCAGCAGCGAGGGGACGGGTAATTCACCCCTCCACTTT

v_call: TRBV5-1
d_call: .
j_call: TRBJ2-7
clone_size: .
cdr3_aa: CASTLRPLQGGSYEQYF
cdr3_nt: TGCGCCAGCACCCTCCGCCCACTTCAGGGGGGATCCTACGAGCAGTACTTC

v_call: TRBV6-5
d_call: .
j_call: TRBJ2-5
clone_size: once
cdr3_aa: CASSYSGGGVGETQYF
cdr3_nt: TGTGCCAGCAGTTACTCGGGGGGAGGAGTCGGGGAGACCCAGTACTTC

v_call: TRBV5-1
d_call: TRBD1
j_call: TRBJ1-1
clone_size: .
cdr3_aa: CASSLQTGGDTEAFF
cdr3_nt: TGCGCCAGCAGCCTACAGACAGGGGGGGACACTGAAGCTTTCTTT

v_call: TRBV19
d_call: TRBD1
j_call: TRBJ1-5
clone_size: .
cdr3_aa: CASSDRGYSNQPQHF
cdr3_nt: TGTGCCAGTAGCGACAGGGGCTATAGCAATCAGCCCCAGCATTTT